These 28 T cell receptor beta chains came from one sample sequenced in a study of T cell responses to AZD1222 COVID-19 vaccine. The protocol was immunoSEQ multiplex PCR, while the TCRdb copy is restricted to in-frame clones and leaves out a portion. The sample consists of around 150,000 clones, roughly nine tenths of them appearing once. The specimen was peripheral blood, collected 28 days after the second AZD1222 dose. These receptor sequences come from an adult who received the AZD1222 COVID-19 vaccine.

The rearrangement links TRBV9 to TRBJ2-5; unclear D gene. Looked up from germline, CDR1 is SGDLS and CDR2 is YYNGEE. V gave up 0 bases and J gave up 4 bases, with 10 bases separating them. The CDR3 runs to 14 residues. In DNA, the CDR3 is TGTGCCAGCAGCGTAGAAATAGACGGAGAGACCCAGTACTTC. It is translated as CASSVEIDGETQYF.

The V call is TRBV27, the J call TRBJ2-4; a possible D gene is TRBD1 (5 bases). The CDR3 spans 15 residues. The ends were cut back, 5 bases at V and 3 bases at J, with 14 bases in the middle. CDR1 and CDR2 (germline): MNHEY, SMNVEV (reference sequence). CDR3 residues: CASSPWTSLKNIQYF. CDR3 nucleotide sequence: TGTGCCAGCAGTCCTTGGACAAGCCTCAAAAACATTCAGTACTTC.

This clone came up once. CDR3: CAAKGDSEGTGNTIYF. Here the CDR3 DNA reads TGTGCCGCCAAAGGGGACAGTGAGGGGACTGGAAACACCATATATTTT. This chain links TRBV10-3 with TRBJ1-3, with 7 positions matching TRBD1. CDR3 length: 16 amino acids. Germline trimming cut 11 bases from V and 2 bases from J; bases unmatched to any gene: 15. Germline CDR1 and CDR2: ENHRY and SYGVKD.

A few counts support this clone. The V gene is TRBV7-9, the J gene TRBJ2-7; 10 bases align to TRBD2. Germline V gene sequence: CDR1 SEHNR, CDR2 FQNEAQ (reference sequence). The CDR3 spans 14 residues. V dropped 3 bases and J dropped 6; count of bases not matched to a gene: 5. The CDR3 nucleotides are TGTGCCAGCAGCTTGCCAGCGGGGGGGCGCGAGCAGTACTTC. It is translated as CASSLPAGGREQYF.

V and J are TRBV6-5 and TRBJ1-4; D ambiguous. Trimming shortened V by 2 bases and J by 7 bases, and 11 bases separated the two germline ends. The CDR3 runs to 14 residues. Germline V gene data show CDR1 as MNHEY and CDR2 as SVGAGI. CDR3 region: CASSYAGASEKLFF. In DNA, the CDR3 is TGTGCCAGCAGTTACGCGGGAGCAAGTGAAAAACTGTTTTTT.

This chain joins TRBV5-6 and TRBJ1-5; D call uncertain. Trimming left V 2 bases short and J 1 base short, with 13 bases between. The CDR3 totals 16 residues. Germline V gene lookup returns CDR1 SGHDT and CDR2 YYEEEE. The CDR3 region is CASSFGQLGSNQPQHF. The CDR3 coding sequence is TGTGCCAGCAGCTTTGGGCAACTTGGCAGCAATCAGCCCCAGCATTTT.

This rearrangement joins TRBV10-3 to TRBJ1-2, with no clear D. The V and J ends lost 4 bases and 3 bases respectively, with 9 bases between them. The CDR3 length is 13 residues. Looked up from germline, CDR1 is ENHRY and CDR2 is SYGVKD. The CDR3 sequence: CAISVEGHYGYTF. In DNA form, the CDR3 reads TGTGCCATCAGTGTCGAAGGACACTATGGCTACACCTTC.

This rearrangement joins TRBV6-1 to TRBJ1-5, with D maybe TRBD1 (5 bases). CDR1 MNHNS and CDR2 SASEGT come from the germline V gene. Trimming stripped 0 bases from V and 4 bases from J, with 7 bases between. This CDR3 is built from 14 residues. The CDR3 region is CASSEAGGNQPQHF. Here the CDR3 DNA reads TGTGCCAGCAGTGAAGCGGGGGGTAATCAGCCCCAGCATTTT.

The chain combines TRBV28 with TRBJ2-3; no reliable D call. Per germline, CDR1 MDHEN and CDR2 SYDVKM. CDR3 length: 13 residues. V was shortened by 5 bases and J by 0 bases, with 6 bases between the two germline ends. The CDR3 spells CASSVTSTDTQYF. The CDR3 DNA sequence: TGTGCCAGCAGTGTGACCAGCACAGATACGCAGTATTTT. Full variable domain (remainder filled in from reference TRBV28 and TRBJ2-3): DVKVTQSSRYLVKRTGEKVFLECVQDMDHENMFWYRQDPGLGLRLIYFSYDVKMKEKGDIPEGYSVSREKKERFSLILESASTNQTSMYLCASSVTSTDTQYFGPGTRLTVL.

This clone appeared a single time. This chain links TRBV27 with TRBJ2-3; 9 bases align to TRBD2. Germline assignment: CDR1 MNHEY and CDR2 SMNVEV (reference sequence). The trim removed 8 bases at V and 2 bases at J, leaving 5 bases unmatched. The CDR3 runs 14 residues. The CDR3 DNA reads TGTGCCAGCGTTAGCGGGGGTCCCACAGATACGCAGTATTTT. It yields the protein CASVSGGPTDTQYF.

CDR3 in amino acids: CASPGAGELFF. DNA of the CDR3: TGTGCCAGTCCAGGGGCCGGGGAGCTGTTTTTT. The rearrangement uses TRBV12-3 or TRBV12-4 and TRBJ2-2; D is possibly TRBD1 (6 bases). This CDR3 spans 11 amino acids. V was shortened by 9 bases and J by 6 bases, with 8 bases between the two germline ends.

The CDR3 is CATAPGLARHEQYF. Here the CDR3 DNA reads TGTGCCACTGCACCAGGGTTGGCGCGGCACGAGCAGTACTTC. The V gene is TRBV5-4, the J gene TRBJ2-7; D is possibly TRBD1 (5 bases). With 9 bases removed from V and 5 bases from J, the gap between germline ends came to 21 bases. Germline V gene lookup returns CDR1 SGHNT and CDR2 YYREEE (reference sequence). The CDR3 is made up of 14 amino acids.

V usage is TRBV5-1 and J usage is TRBJ1-1, with D possibly TRBD1 on 5 matching bases. Germline V gene sequence: CDR1 SGHRS, CDR2 YFSETQ. V lost 4 bases, J lost 4 bases, and 11 bases lay in between. The CDR3 length is 13 residues. Here the CDR3 DNA reads TGCGCCAGCAGCGGAGGGAGGGGCACTGAAGCTTTCTTT. This codes for CASSGGRGTEAFF.

This chain joins TRBV15 and TRBJ2-7, with unresolved D. Per germline, CDR1 LNHNV and CDR2 YYDKDF (reference sequence). The CDR3 runs to 15 residues. The V end lost 0 bases, the J end lost 1 base, and 10 bases lay between the germline ends. CDR3 in DNA: TGTGCCACCAGCAGAGACGCCCTACTGTCCTACGAGCAGTACTTC. Translated: CATSRDALLSYEQYF.

The rearrangement uses TRBV6-1 and TRBJ1-2; 8 nucleotides align to TRBD1. Germline CDR1 MNHNS, CDR2 SASEGT. The J segment lost 4 bases and the V segment lost 1 base, leaving 5 bases of the junction unmatched. The CDR3 contains 15 residues. CDR3 DNA sequence: TGTGCCAGCAGTGAAGAGATCCAGGGGGCCTATGGCTACACCTTC. Translated, it gives CASSEEIQGAYGYTF.

This chain links TRBV4-1 with TRBJ1-1; D gene unclear. Germline CDR1 MGHRA, CDR2 YSYEKL. The CDR3 extends over 15 amino acids. The V gene lost 1 base and the J gene lost 5 bases, with 14 bases spanning the gap. CDR3 coding DNA: TGCGCCAGCAGCCAAGGTGAGATTGCAGGTACTGAAGCTTTCTTT. Translated, it gives CASSQGEIAGTEAFF.

The rearrangement uses TRBV12-3 or TRBV12-4 and TRBJ2-1, with a possible D match to TRBD2 (5 bases). Trimming removed 5 bases at V and 14 bases at J, with 13 bases between. The CDR3 spans 11 residues. DNA of the CDR3: TGTGCCAGCAGTACGGGCCAGAGGGAGTTCTTC. Amino acid sequence: CASSTGQREFF.

The chain links TRBV21-1 to TRBJ1-1; the D call in the table, TRBD1, was not verified against the DNA. TRBV21-1 is listed as a pseudogene. The CDR3 length is 18 residues. DNA of the CDR3: TGTGCCAGCAGCAACCCCGGGACAGGGGGCGAGATGAACACTGAAGCTTTCTTT. As protein: CASSNPGTGGEMNTEAFF.

This clone was picked up one time. The rearrangement links TRBV14 to TRBJ1-2; D remains ambiguous. V was pared by 0 bases and J by 13 bases, with 12 bases between. This CDR3 is 12 amino acids long. The germline CDR1 and CDR2 sequences are SGHDN and FVKESK. The CDR3 DNA follows: TGTGCCAGCAGCCAAGATAACACCCTAAGCACCTTC. It encodes CASSQDNTLSTF. The variable domain in full, completed from reference TRBV14 and TRBJ1-2, reads EAGVTQFPSHSVIEKGQTVTLRCDPISGHDNLYWYRRVMGKEIKFLLHFVKESKQDESGMPNNRFLAERTGGTYSTLKVQPAELEDSGVYFCASSQDNTLSTFGSGTRLTVV.

This clone occurred once. This rearrangement joins TRBV18 to TRBJ1-5; 7 nucleotides agree with TRBD1. Trimming took 5 bases from V and 0 from J; bases not matched to a gene: 7. Germline V CDR1 and CDR2: KGHSH, LQKENI. The CDR3 has 16 residues. CDR3 bases: TGTGCCAGCTCATTACAGGGGCGTGGTAGCAATCAGCCCCAGCATTTT. Translated: CASSLQGRGSNQPQHF. Supplemented by reference TRBV18 and TRBJ1-5, the full variable domain reads NAGVMQNPRHLVRRRGQEARLRCSPMKGHSHVYWYRQLPEEGLKFMVYLQKENIIDESGMPKERFSAEFPKEGPSILRIQQVVRGDSAAYFCASSLQGRGSNQPQHFGDGTRLSIL.

The rearrangement joins TRBV27 to TRBJ2-3, with D maybe TRBD1 (6 bases). The CDR3 sequence is 15 residues long. V was trimmed by 6 bases and J by 2 bases, leaving 15 bases between them. The germline gives CDR1 MNHEY, CDR2 SMNVEV (reference sequence). Here the CDR3 reads CASRRTALNTDTQYF. Written as DNA, the CDR3 is TGTGCCAGCAGGAGGACAGCCCTTAACACAGATACGCAGTATTTT.

The V and J genes are TRBV5-1 and TRBJ1-5; D gene uncertain. The CDR3 contains 15 residues. V was pared by 4 bases and J by 5 bases, with 16 bases between. Germline V gene lookup returns CDR1 SGHRS and CDR2 YFSETQ. For the CDR3, the DNA is TGCGCCAGCAGCCCCTCAGGCAGCGACTATCAGCCCCAGCATTTT. It translates to CASSPSGSDYQPQHF.

The chain recombines TRBV18 with TRBJ1-1, with D possibly matching TRBD1 (6 bases). This CDR3 has 16 amino acids. CDR1 is KGHSH and CDR2 is LQKENI in the germline V gene. The V gene lost 1 base and the J gene lost 4 bases, with 16 bases spanning the gap. The CDR3 reads CASSPLQTGPGTEAFF. CDR3 bases: TGTGCCAGCTCACCACTCCAAACAGGGCCGGGCACTGAAGCTTTCTTT.

The chain recombines TRBV9 with TRBJ1-2; D gene unclear. Germline-derived CDR1 and CDR2 are SGDLS and YYNGEE. CDR3 length equals 14 residues. Deletions cut 3 bases from V and 5 bases from J, with 14 bases between. DNA for the CDR3: TGTGCCAGCAGCGCTAGAGTAGATGGATATGGCTACACCTTC. The encoded protein is CASSARVDGYGYTF.

The chain has TRBV6-5 and TRBJ1-1, with D hard to call. In germline, CDR1 is MNHEY, CDR2 SVGAGI. There are 13 residues in the CDR3. Trimming shortened V by 6 bases and J by 1 base, and 9 bases separated the two germline ends. The CDR3: CASRPDTNTEAFF. The CDR3 bases are TGTGCCAGCAGGCCAGACACGAACACTGAAGCTTTCTTT.

This clone came up once. V gene TRBV3-1 (or the pseudogene TRBV3-2) combines with J gene TRBJ1-1; D uncertain. In germline, CDR1 is LGHDT, CDR2 YNNKEL (reference sequence). The CDR3 totals 14 residues. Trimming stripped 1 base from V and 1 base from J, with 7 bases between. The chain's CDR3 is CASSQGAGNTEAFF. In DNA, the CDR3 is TGTGCCAGCAGCCAAGGGGCAGGGAACACTGAAGCTTTCTTT.

The chain has TRBV9 and TRBJ1-1; D uncertain. CDR3 length: 13 amino acids. The V end lost 0 bases, the J end lost 10 bases, and 13 bases lay between the germline ends. Germline V gene sequence: CDR1 SGDLS, CDR2 YYNGEE. The DNA for the CDR3 is TGTGCCAGCAGCGTAGGTGCGGGAGCGGGAGCTTTCTTT. This translates into CASSVGAGAGAFF. The full variable domain, completed using reference TRBV9 and TRBJ1-1, is DSGVTQTPKHLITATGQRVTLRCSPRSGDLSVYWYQQSLDQGLQFLIQYYNGEERAKGNILERFSAQQFPDLHSELNLSSLELGDSALYFCASSVGAGAGAFFGQGTRLTVV.

The rearrangement uses TRBV7-8 and TRBJ1-5; D gene unclear. The length of the CDR3 is 12 residues. Trimming removed 1 base at V and 15 bases at J, with 13 bases between. Germline CDR1 is SGHVS and CDR2 is FQNEAQ. The CDR3 coding sequence is TGTGCCAGCAGCTTAGGGCGGGCACGTCCGCATTTT. Amino acid sequence: CASSLGRARPHF.